The T cell receptor beta chain under discussion was sequenced for a study of blood T cell repertoires in COVID-19 (TCRdb year 2020). Regarding the complete study: Samples covering the acute and convalescent phases of COVID-19 were provided by collaborators in the United States, Italy and Spain. The prospective study material was composed of cDNA or gDNA derived from T cells, B-cell-depleted T cells, or PBMCs. Subjects who had been exposed to COVID-19, were actively infected with it, or had recovered from it provided the deeply sampled blood TCRbeta repertoires that made up the dataset. The repertoires were released in a freely available public database intended as a resource for research on the immune response to SARS-CoV-2. Samples were obtained from the ongoing ImmuneRACE study (first 160 participants) and from about 1,300 subjects provided by 6 global collaborators. The sample metadata nearly always contained a de-identified subject ID, COVID-19 status, age in years and sex. Where available, HLA class I and class II types were taken from metadata supplied by the sample provider and were not determined by assay-based typing.

Participants in the prospective study were aged roughly 18 to 89 years, lived in 20 to 25 United States geographic areas, and enrolled through a virtual design. In the prospective study, participants were assigned to cohorts based on the clinical history participants reported in a screening survey and a study questionnaire. Mobile phlebotomists in the prospective study collected whole blood, serum and a nasopharyngeal or oropharyngeal swab from every participant. Participants in the prospective study had the option to provide additional blood draws and questionnaires over a roughly 2-month period. Prospective study blood samples were shipped either frozen or at room temperature before DNA extraction. General findings and caveats noted by the study authors: The quantity of clinical and demographic metadata differed by source and by participant and was supplied without curation.

The germline V gene encodes CDR1 SEHNR and CDR2 FQNEAQ (reference sequence). From the cysteine through the phenylalanine, the CDR3 covers 13 amino acids. Left in the record is the CDR3 DNA by itself, 39 bases read in frame from the first base. V is pared back by 0 bases and J by 8 bases, with 10 bases lying between the germline termini. Remarks on this clone: The antigen it recognizes is unknown. Base quality data are lacking; no much larger clone is found one base away.

TCRbeta CDR3 regions were amplified from genomic DNA by means of the immunoSEQ Assay, a bias-controlled multiplex PCR. Regarding the original processing steps: Nucleated cell counts per sample were estimated from amplification of reference gene primers within the assay. To quantify the absolute abundance of each unique TCRbeta CDR3 rearrangement, sequence reads were collapsed and filtered. For each sample, productive Simpson clonality was calculated as the square root of Simpson's diversity index across productive rearrangements. What TCRdb holds here is the immuneACCESS table cut down to in-frame rearrangements. Part of the clones is not present; checked against another copy, under half of the missing clones reflect an unresolved V gene, and the others are unexplained. V and J calls plus clone size are reproduced from that table; the DNA served to infer D and trimming. In all, the sample holds around 300,000 clones, and almost 90% of those were seen once. The top ten clonotypes cover roughly 1.5% of the sample.

The chain was built from TRBV7-9 and TRBJ1-2; confidence is insufficient to name the D gene. The specimen sequenced was PBMCs or T cells enriched from blood (not recorded which). This TCR came from a young woman with acute COVID-19. The CDR3 loop reads CASSLAEGLGYTF. The nucleotides read TGTGCCAGCAGCTTAGCGGAGGGTTTGGGCTACACCTTC.